A selection of T cell receptor beta chains follows, all from one sample in a study of CD8+CD57+ T cells in acquired aplastic anemia. TCRdb reprocessed the reads via MiXCR and lists one record per CDR3 protein. The table has around 150,000 distinct CDR3 sequences, around 40% seen once. Material for sequencing was sorted CD4+, CD8+, or CD8+CD57+ T cells (not recorded which) from PBMCs. The receptor set was obtained from a human donor in good health. Each CDR3 is given with its conserved first and last residue. D genes are given only for firm matches. Rows may omit the clone size; those that give it use once, few, many or a size class.

V,size,J,D,DNA,CDR3
TRBV11-2,many,TRBJ2-1,NA,TGTGCCAGCATCCAAAAACGACTAGGGCCTCTCGGACGTGAGCAGTTCTTC,CASIQKRLGPLGREQFF
TRBV20-1,NA,TRBJ1-1,NA,TGCAGTGCTAGGGCTCCGGCGGCTCTTGCTGAAACTGAAGCTTCCTTT,CSARAPAALAETEASF
TRBV20-1,NA,TRBJ1-2,TRBD1,TGCAGTGGCATGACAGGGCTCAACTATGGCTACACCTTC,CSGMTGLNYGYTF
TRBV28,NA,TRBJ1-5,NA,TGTGCCAGCAGTGATCGGAGCTATCGACAGGGCAATCAGCCCCAGCATTTT,CASSDRSYRQGNQPQHF
TRBV6-1,NA,TRBJ2-7,TRBD2,TGTGCCAGCAGTCTCCAGGCCAGCGGGAGAGTCGATCAGTACTTC,CASSLQASGRVDQYF
TRBV12-3/TRBV12-4,many,TRBJ1-4,TRBD1,TGTGCCAGCAGTTTCGGGACAGGGTTGGAAAAACTGTTTTTT,CASSFGTGLEKLFF
TRBV19,NA,TRBJ1-1,TRBD1,TGTGCCACCCACTCGGACAGGGTGAACACTGAAGCTTTCTTT,CATHSDRVNTEAFF
TRBV15,NA,TRBJ2-3,NA,TGTGCCACCAGCGGAGACAGAGGCACAGATACGCAGTATTTT,CATSGDRGTDTQYF
TRBV19,once,TRBJ2-7,TRBD1,TGTGCCAGTAGTATGCTAGGGACAGGGGGCAGCGGCGAGCAGTACTTC,CASSMLGTGGSGEQYF
TRBV5-6,many,TRBJ1-2,TRBD1,TGTGCCAGCAGCTTGGATCCTTCAGGCAGGGGGACTGGCTACACCTTC,CASSLDPSGRGTGYTF
TRBV4-3,many,TRBJ1-5,NA,TGCGCCAGCAGCCAAGATGGGCGTCATCAGCCCCAGCATTTT,CASSQDGRHQPQHF
TRBV28,NA,TRBJ2-5,NA,TGTGCCAGCAGTTTCACAGGAGCCTTAGAGACCCAGTACTTC,CASSFTGALETQYF
TRBV14,many,TRBJ2-1,TRBD1,TGTGCCAGCAGCCAAGATTCGAGGGGGCCCAGGGAGCAGTTCTTC,CASSQDSRGPREQFF
TRBV20-1,many,TRBJ2-5,TRBD2,TGCAGTGCTAGAGAGGAGCGGGGGGCTGGGGAGACCCAGTACTTC,CSAREERGAGETQYF
TRBV20-1,NA,TRBJ1-2,TRBD1,TGCAGTGTTCCTCGACAGGGGACCGACGGCTACACCTTC,CSVPRQGTDGYTF
TRBV19,NA,TRBJ1-1,NA,TGTGCCAGCGGGGGGAGTAATGAAGCTTTCTTT,CASGGSNEAFF
TRBV24-1,few,TRBJ1-6,NA,TGTGCCACCAGTGACTCCGGGCCGTTTTCACCCCTCCACTTT,CATSDSGPFSPLHF
TRBV12-3/TRBV12-4,NA,TRBJ1-4,NA,TGTGCCAGCAGTTTTTCCAGAACTAATGAAAAACTGTTTTTT,CASSFSRTNEKLFF
TRBV20-1,NA,TRBJ1-6,NA,TGCAGTGCGTTCAGGGTCAATTCACCCCTCCACTTT,CSAFRVNSPLHF
TRBV11-2,NA,TRBJ1-5,NA,TGTGCCAGCAGCTTAGCCCTGGCGGGTCAGCCCCAGCATTTT,CASSLALAGQPQHF
TRBV2,NA,TRBJ1-5,TRBD1,TGTGCCAGCAGCGGGACAGGGGGCTGGCAGCCCCAGCATTTT,CASSGTGGWQPQHF
TRBV5-1,NA,TRBJ2-7,TRBD1,TGCGCCAGCAGCCCGGACAGGCTCTACGAGCAGTACTTC,CASSPDRLYEQYF
TRBV5-6,NA,TRBJ2-7,NA,TGTGCCAGCAGCTTGGCCCTACGCGAGCAGTACTTC,CASSLALREQYF
TRBV7-9,NA,TRBJ1-6,NA,TGTGCCAGCAGCCTGGACAGTGGTTCACCCCTCCACTTT,CASSLDSGSPLHF
TRBV20-1,NA,TRBJ1-1,NA,TGCAGTGCTAGAGTCAGGGCAGGGAGAACTGAAGCTTTCTTT,CSARVRAGRTEAFF
TRBV25-1,many,TRBJ2-2,TRBD2,TGTGCCAGCAGTGAACGGACTAGCTACACCGGGGAGCTGTTTTTT,CASSERTSYTGELFF
TRBV10-3,few,TRBJ1-1,NA,TGTGCCAGTCGCCCCGGGGAGGGGAGCACTGAAGCTTTCTTT,CASRPGEGSTEAFF
TRBV6-1,NA,TRBJ2-3,NA,TGTGCCAGCAGTGAAAGAGGGCTTCTCACAGATACGCAGTATTTT,CASSERGLLTDTQYF
TRBV9,many,TRBJ1-3,NA,TGTGCCAGCAGCGATCGGACAGCGAGCTCTGGAAACACCATATATTTT,CASSDRTASSGNTIYF
TRBV5-1,few,TRBJ1-1,TRBD1,TGCGCCAGCAGCTCGGGGACAGGGTACACTGAAGCTTTCTTT,CASSSGTGYTEAFF
TRBV14,many,TRBJ2-1,NA,TGTGCCAGCAGCCAAATGGGGCCCAGCGACAATGAGCAGTTCTTC,CASSQMGPSDNEQFF
TRBV20-1,many,TRBJ2-7,TRBD2,TGCAGTGCTGCTAGCGGGAGCTCCTACGAGCAGTACTTC,CSAASGSSYEQYF
TRBV10-3,many,TRBJ2-1,TRBD1,TGTGCCATGAGTGACGGGACAGGGGGCGGGGATGAGCAGTTCTTC,CAMSDGTGGGDEQFF